This TCR beta chain was found in a study of stem cell transplantation in POMP-related autoinflammatory disease. The V gene's germline CDR1 is SGHRS and CDR2 YFSETQ. Unmatched junction bases numbered 6, after V lost 1 base and J lost 8 bases. CDR3 length: 15 amino acids. The protocol was immunoSEQ multiplex PCR, while the TCRdb copy is restricted to in-frame clones and leaves out a portion. The profile shows some 29,000 clones, almost 90% of them singletons. The sample in question was CD4+ T cells from PBMCs, obtained before stem cell transplantation. This chain connects TRBV5-1 to TRBJ2-1, with 10 nucleotides matching TRBD2. The sequence derives from a human donor with POMP-related autoinflammation and immune dysregulation (PRAID). CDR3 coding DNA: TGCGCCAGCAGCTTGTGGGCTAGCGGGAGCTATGAGCAGTTCTTC. Amino acids: CASSLWASGSYEQFF.